The 15 T cell receptor beta chains presented below share a single source sample, sequenced in a study of OX40 agonist ivuxolimab in advanced cancers. TCRdb's copy holds only in-frame clones and misses some; the assay was immunoSEQ multiplex PCR. This table has tens of thousands of clones, over 90% appearing once. Sequenced material: CD4+ or CD8+ T cells sorted from blood, taken in a trial of the OX40 agonist ivuxolimab. These receptor sequences come from an adult with an advanced solid tumor such as melanoma, head and neck, liver or kidney cancer.

This chain connects TRBV19 to TRBJ1-2; the D is unclear. V shed 7 bases and J shed 4 bases, with 19 bases lying between them. Looked up from germline, CDR1 is LNHDA and CDR2 is SQIVND (reference sequence). The CDR3 totals 15 residues. The CDR3 sequence is CASTPSRSYFYGYTF. The CDR3 nucleotides read TGTGCCAGTACCCCGAGCAGGTCCTATTTCTATGGCTACACCTTC.

This clone turned up a few times. The chain is built from TRBV14 and TRBJ1-1, with D hard to call. Germline loops: CDR1 SGHDN, CDR2 FVKESK. Trimming removed 1 base at V and 8 bases at J, with 11 bases between. CDR3 size: 13 residues. The DNA of the CDR3 is TGTGCCAGCAGCCAAGCATCGCGTGGGGAAGCTTTCTTT. It yields the protein CASSQASRGEAFF.

CDR3 amino acids: CASSLGFDYEQYF. The CDR3, as DNA: TGTGCCAGCAGTTTGGGGTTCGACTACGAGCAGTACTTC. J is TRBJ2-7 and V is TRBV27, with D uncertain. The length of the CDR3 is 13 residues. V was shortened by 3 bases and J by 3 bases, with 9 bases between the two germline ends. Per the germline V gene, CDR1 is MNHEY and CDR2 is SMNVEV (reference sequence).

The chain has TRBV27 and TRBJ1-2, with TRBD1 as a possible D gene (6 bases). This CDR3 is 13 amino acids long. Germline V gene lookup returns CDR1 MNHEY and CDR2 SMNVEV (reference sequence). Trimming shortened V by 5 bases and J by 5 bases, and 12 bases separated the two germline ends. The CDR3 protein is CASSLSDRYGYTF. The CDR3 DNA follows: TGTGCCAGCAGTCTTTCGGACAGATATGGCTACACCTTC.

The V call is TRBV27, the J call TRBJ2-5, with TRBD1 as a possible D gene (5 bases). This CDR3 spans 14 amino acids. V was shortened by 2 bases and J by 4 bases, with 11 bases between the two germline ends. Germline assignment: CDR1 MNHEY and CDR2 SMNVEV (reference sequence). DNA of the CDR3: TGTGCCAGCAGTTTAGTGGCAGGGTCAGAGACCCAGTACTTC. Amino acids: CASSLVAGSETQYF.

The chain has TRBV13 and TRBJ2-3; D is ambiguous. Trimming shortened V by 1 base and J by 2 bases, and 10 bases separated the two germline ends. The CDR3 runs to 15 residues. The V gene's germline CDR1 is PRHDT and CDR2 FYEKMQ (reference sequence). CDR3 nucleotides: TGTGCCAGCAGCTTAGCGCAGGAGACCACAGATACGCAGTATTTT. It codes for CASSLAQETTDTQYF.

The J gene is TRBJ1-2, the V gene TRBV20-1; 8 bases match TRBD1. V shed 6 bases, J shed 7 bases, and the junction held 4 bases outside the gene matches. The CDR3 covers 11 residues. Germline CDR1 and CDR2: DFQATT and SNEGSKA (reference sequence). This CDR3 is CSAKTGAGYTF. The CDR3 DNA is TGCAGTGCCAAGACAGGGGCTGGCTACACCTTC.

V and J are TRBV29-1 and TRBJ2-7; a weak D match, TRBD1 (6 bases). CDR1 SQVTM and CDR2 ANQGSEA come from the germline V gene. The CDR3 sequence is 15 residues long. Trimming stripped 1 base from V and 2 bases from J, with 15 bases between. CDR3 sequence: CSVEGSGVTPYEQYF. The DNA of the CDR3 is TGCAGCGTTGAAGGTTCAGGGGTCACCCCCTACGAGCAGTACTTC.

This clone has just one count. V usage is TRBV5-6 and J usage is TRBJ2-2; D call uncertain. The CDR3 covers 14 residues. Trimming left V 1 base short and J 2 bases short, with 6 bases between. CDR1 SGHDT and CDR2 YYEEEE come from the germline V gene. In DNA, the CDR3 is TGTGCCAGCAGCTTGACTCCAAACACCGGGGAGCTGTTTTTT. Its protein is CASSLTPNTGELFF.

The chain recombines TRBV7-9 with TRBJ1-3; D uncertain. Germline CDR1 is SEHNR and CDR2 is FQNEAQ (reference sequence). Deletions cut 1 base from V and 0 bases from J, with 7 bases between. This CDR3 is 15 amino acids long. The CDR3 reads CASSLGRSSGNTIYF. The CDR3 DNA reads TGTGCCAGCAGCTTAGGGCGGTCCTCTGGAAACACCATATATTTT.

CDR3 coding DNA: TGTGCCAGCAGTCCCGGGACTAGCGGGAGTGAGGAGACCCAGTACTTC. It encodes CASSPGTSGSEETQYF. The chain uses TRBV13 and TRBJ2-5; 14 positions match TRBD2. CDR1 is PRHDT, CDR2 FYEKMQ, per germline (reference sequence). J gave up 5 bases and V 6 bases, and 8 bases lay outside the gene matches. The CDR3 extends over 16 amino acids.

V and J are TRBV2 and TRBJ1-5; unclear D gene. There are 15 residues in the CDR3. The V and J ends lost 1 base and 3 bases respectively, with 10 bases between them. Germline loops: CDR1 SNHLY, CDR2 FYNNEI. CDR3 sequence: CASSEGFDINQPQHF. The CDR3, as DNA: TGTGCCAGCAGTGAAGGGTTTGACATCAATCAGCCCCAGCATTTT.

J is TRBJ2-5 and V is TRBV29-1; D perhaps matches TRBD2 (7 bases). Looked up from germline, CDR1 is SQVTM and CDR2 is ANQGSEA. Trimming left V 1 base short and J 5 bases short, with 17 bases between. The CDR3 covers 15 residues. This CDR3 is CSVEGSWGGMETQYF. The CDR3 DNA reads TGCAGCGTTGAAGGGTCCTGGGGGGGCATGGAGACCCAGTACTTC. Full variable domain (outside the CDR3, taken from reference TRBV29-1 and TRBJ2-5): SAVISQKPSRDICQRGTSLTIQCQVDSQVTMMFWYRQQPGQSLTLIATANQGSEATYESGFVIDKFPISRPNLTFSTLTVSNMSPEDSSIYLCSVEGSWGGMETQYFGPGTRLLVL.

In its sample, this clone was seen a few times. The gene calls are TRBV6-5 and TRBJ1-1; possible D gene TRBD1, 6 bases. The CDR3 is 16 amino acids. V gave up 0 bases and J gave up 4 bases, with 15 bases separating them. Per the germline V gene, CDR1 is MNHEY and CDR2 is SVGAGI. The CDR3 sequence: CASSYSERQEFTEAFF. CDR3 coding DNA: TGTGCCAGCAGTTACTCCGAAAGACAGGAATTCACTGAAGCTTTCTTT.

V is TRBV11-2 and J is TRBJ2-7; TRBD2 agrees at 7 bases. CDR1 SGHAT and CDR2 FQNNGV come from the germline V gene. The CDR3 spans 18 residues. V gave up 1 base and J gave up 3 bases; unmatched junction bases: 15. The CDR3 here is CASSLVDYGGEGYYEQYF. The DNA of the CDR3 is TGTGCCAGCAGCTTAGTTGATTATGGCGGGGAGGGTTACTACGAGCAGTACTTC.